Each of the 15 T cell receptor beta chains below was sequenced from the same sample in a study of blood T cell repertoires in COVID-19. Measured with immunoSEQ multiplex PCR; TCRdb has only the in-frame clones, and not every one. The table has some 230,000 clones, 80% to 90% seen once; the top ten hold approximately 3.4%. Sample: PBMCs or T cells enriched from blood (not recorded which). Every receptor here comes from a woman between 18 and 29 years old in a cohort exposed to, infected with or recovered from COVID-19 (not recorded which).

The gene calls are TRBV9 and TRBJ1-1, with TRBD1 identical over 7 bases. V shed 1 base, J shed 2 bases, and the junction held 5 bases outside the gene matches. CDR1 and CDR2 from the germline V gene are SGDLS and YYNGEE. This CDR3 comprises 15 residues. In DNA form, the CDR3 reads TGTGCCAGCAGCGTAAGTGGACAGGCCAACACTGAAGCTTTCTTT. Encoded protein: CASSVSGQANTEAFF. The whole variable domain, filled in from reference TRBV9 and TRBJ1-1, reads DSGVTQTPKHLITATGQRVTLRCSPRSGDLSVYWYQQSLDQGLQFLIQYYNGEERAKGNILERFSAQQFPDLHSELNLSSLELGDSALYFCASSVSGQANTEAFFGQGTRLTVV.

This chain links TRBV7-9 with TRBJ2-3; D gene ambiguous. Trimming removed 1 base from V and 2 bases from J, with 10 bases in between. This CDR3 spans 15 amino acids. Germline V CDR1 and CDR2: SEHNR, FQNEAQ (reference sequence). The CDR3 DNA sequence: TGTGCCAGCAGCTTAGTAAATCCGGTCACAGATACGCAGTATTTT. It specifies CASSLVNPVTDTQYF.

The V and J genes are TRBV6-1 and TRBJ1-6; perhaps TRBD1 as D (5 bases). The V and J ends lost 1 base and 9 bases respectively, with 10 bases between them. Germline V gene lookup returns CDR1 MNHNS and CDR2 SASEGT. This CDR3 contains 14 residues. The CDR3 is CASSEEGAPSPLHF. CDR3 nucleotide sequence: TGTGCCAGCAGTGAAGAAGGGGCCCCTTCACCCCTCCACTTT.

J is TRBJ1-1 and V is TRBV24-1; unclear D gene. The germline V and J ends were trimmed by 9 bases and 9 bases, with 7 bases remaining between them. The CDR3 has 9 residues. CDR1 and CDR2 (germline): KGHDR, SFDVKD. Here the CDR3 reads CATRGKAFF. The CDR3 DNA sequence: TGTGCCACCCGGGGAAAAGCTTTCTTT.

The chain employs TRBV2 and TRBJ1-6, with D uncertain. The V gene lost 5 bases and the J gene lost 5 bases, with 10 bases spanning the gap. The CDR3 covers 14 residues. Germline V gene lookup returns CDR1 SNHLY and CDR2 FYNNEI. Here the CDR3 DNA reads TGTGCCAGCAGTCCACCGAGGCATAATTCACCCCTCCACTTT. Its translation: CASSPPRHNSPLHF.

The chain couples TRBV5-6 to TRBJ2-2; 9 positions match TRBD1. The CDR3 sequence is 16 residues long. V was pared by 4 bases and J by 2 bases, with 6 bases of the junction left unmatched. In germline, CDR1 is SGHDT, CDR2 YYEEEE. The CDR3: CASSLDRGLNTGELFF. The DNA for the CDR3 is TGTGCCAGCAGCCTGGACAGGGGCCTAAACACCGGGGAGCTGTTTTTT.

The chain has TRBV29-1 and TRBJ1-2, with D possibly being TRBD1 (6 bases). Germline CDR1 and CDR2: SQVTM and ANQGSEA. The CDR3 loop spans 13 amino acids. Trimming stripped 7 bases from V and 4 bases from J, with 16 bases between. Here the CDR3 reads CSATGMPLYGYTF. The CDR3 DNA is TGCAGCGCAACAGGGATGCCCCTCTATGGCTACACCTTC.

The chain carries TRBV4-1 and TRBJ1-2; 7 positions agree with TRBD1. CDR3 length equals 15 residues. CDR1 is MGHRA and CDR2 is YSYEKL in the germline V gene. The J segment lost 8 bases and the V segment lost 1 base, leaving 10 bases of the junction unmatched. The CDR3: CASSQGTGQRGGYTF. Written as DNA, the CDR3 is TGCGCCAGCAGCCAAGGGACAGGCCAACGAGGGGGCTACACCTTC.

The V call is TRBV29-1, the J call TRBJ1-2; possibly TRBD1 for D (5 bases). This CDR3 contains 12 residues. The germline V gene encodes CDR1 SQVTM and CDR2 ANQGSEA. V was trimmed by 6 bases and J by 5 bases, leaving 13 bases between them. CDR3 in amino acids: CSVAFKGYGYTF. CDR3 nucleotide sequence: TGCAGCGTCGCTTTCAAGGGGTATGGCTACACCTTC.

This clone was counted a few times. The rearrangement uses TRBV2 and TRBJ1-1; 8 nucleotides match TRBD1. V lost 6 bases and J lost 7; bases outside the gene matches: 10. CDR1 is SNHLY, CDR2 FYNNEI, per germline. The CDR3 covers 14 residues. CDR3 nucleotides: TGTGCCAGCAGGGAACGGACAGGGTCCAGTGAAGCTTTCTTT. Its protein is CASRERTGSSEAFF.

This clone has just one count. The CDR3 sequence: CASSPWGSNEKLFF. CDR3 nucleotide sequence: TGCGCCAGCAGTCCATGGGGCTCCAATGAAAAACTGTTTTTT. The V and J genes are TRBV5-1 and TRBJ1-4; D is perhaps TRBD1 (5 bases). The germline CDR1 and CDR2 sequences are SGHRS and YFSETQ. CDR3 length: 14 residues. V was clipped by 5 bases and J by 5 bases, with 13 bases between them. Complete variable domain (other parts from reference TRBV5-1 and TRBJ1-4): KAGVTQTPRYLIKTRGQQVTLSCSPISGHRSVSWYQQTPGQGLQFLFEYFSETQRNKGNFPGRFSGRQFSNSRSEMNVSTLELGDSALYLCASSPWGSNEKLFFGSGTQLSVL.

J is TRBJ1-5 and V is TRBV19; no firm D call. Germline CDR1 reads LNHDA; CDR2 reads SQIVND (reference sequence). The CDR3 runs to 11 residues. V gave up 4 bases and J gave up 8 bases, with 6 bases separating them. For the CDR3, the DNA is TGTGCCAGTAGTACCGGGGAGCCCCAGCATTTT. Translation: CASSTGEPQHF.

This clone turned up a few times. The gene calls are TRBV6-6 and TRBJ2-7; 9 positions match TRBD2. The germline CDR1 and CDR2 sequences are MNHNY and SVGAGI (reference sequence). The CDR3 is made up of 13 amino acids. V was clipped by 7 bases and J by 11 bases; unmatched bases: 12. The CDR3 DNA reads as TGTGCCAGCACTTTTGACGTTAGCGGGAGCAAGTACTTC. This encodes CASTFDVSGSKYF.

The chain links TRBV11-3 to TRBJ2-2; TRBD2 might be the D (5 bases). Germline assignment: CDR1 SGHNT and CDR2 YENEEA. V lost 1 base, J lost 3 bases, and 9 bases lay in between. The CDR3 totals 15 residues. The CDR3 protein is CASSLGGEYTGELFF. CDR3 DNA sequence: TGTGCCAGCAGCTTAGGGGGAGAATACACCGGGGAGCTGTTTTTT.

In DNA form, the CDR3 reads TGTGCCACCAGTGCGGCGGGTGGTCAAGAGACCCAGTACTTC. This gives the protein CATSAAGGQETQYF. The chain couples TRBV24-1 to TRBJ2-5, with a possible D match to TRBD2 (5 bases). V dropped 5 bases and J dropped 2 bases, with 11 bases sitting between them. CDR3 length: 14 amino acids. Germline CDR1 reads KGHDR; CDR2 reads SFDVKD.